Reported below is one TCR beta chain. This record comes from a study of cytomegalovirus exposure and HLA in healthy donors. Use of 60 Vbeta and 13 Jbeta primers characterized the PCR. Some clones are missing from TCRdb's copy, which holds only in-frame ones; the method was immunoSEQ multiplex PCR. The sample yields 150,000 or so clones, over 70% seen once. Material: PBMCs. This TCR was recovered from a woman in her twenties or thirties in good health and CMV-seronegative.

The CDR3 region has the DNA TGTGCCAGCAGTGCCGACTTGAACACTGAAGCTTTCTTT. It is translated as CASSADLNTEAFF. V is TRBV2 and J is TRBJ1-1; unclear D gene. Trimming shortened V by 4 bases and J by 0 bases, and 6 bases separated the two germline ends. Germline V gives CDR1 SNHLY, CDR2 FYNNEI. The CDR3 consists of 13 residues. Looking up the rest from reference TRBV2 and TRBJ1-1 gives the full variable domain: EPEVTQTPSHQVTQMGQEVILRCVPISNHLYFYWYRQILGQKVEFLVSFYNNEISEKSEIFDDQFSVERPDGSNFTLKIRSTKLEDSAMYFCASSADLNTEAFFGQGTRLTVV.